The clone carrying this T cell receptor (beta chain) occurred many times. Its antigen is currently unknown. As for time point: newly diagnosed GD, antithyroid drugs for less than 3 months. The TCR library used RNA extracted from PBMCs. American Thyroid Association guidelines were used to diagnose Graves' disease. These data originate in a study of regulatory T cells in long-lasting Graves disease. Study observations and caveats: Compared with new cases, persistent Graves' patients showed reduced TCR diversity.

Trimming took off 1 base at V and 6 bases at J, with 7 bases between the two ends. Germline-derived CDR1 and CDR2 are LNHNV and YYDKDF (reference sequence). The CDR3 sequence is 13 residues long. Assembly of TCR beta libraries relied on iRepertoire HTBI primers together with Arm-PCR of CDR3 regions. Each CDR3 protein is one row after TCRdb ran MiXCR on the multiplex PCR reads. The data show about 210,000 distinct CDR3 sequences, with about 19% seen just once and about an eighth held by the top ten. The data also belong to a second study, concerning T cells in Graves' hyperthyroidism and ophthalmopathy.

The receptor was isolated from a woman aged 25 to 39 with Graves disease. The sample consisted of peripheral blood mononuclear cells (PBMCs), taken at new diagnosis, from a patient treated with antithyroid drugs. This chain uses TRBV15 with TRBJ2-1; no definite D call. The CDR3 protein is CATSRVRSNEQFF. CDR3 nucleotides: TGTGCCACCAGCAGAGTTCGGAGCAATGAGCAGTTCTTC.